This TCR beta chain appears in the sequencing data of a study of T-cell memory formation after mild COVID-19. The germline gives CDR1 SGDLS, CDR2 YYNGEE. Trimming pared 2 bases from V and 2 bases from J, leaving 14 bases between. The CDR3 has 16 residues. General observations from the study: Contracting CD4+ clones were located mainly in CM and EM, and CD8+ clones in EMRA. CD4/CD8 balance held among clones contracting day 15 to 85, and later expanders leaned CD4+.

Notes on this clonotype: No antigen is known for it.

TCRdb fed the 5' RACE reads into MiXCR, producing one record per CDR3 protein. Found here are about 430,000 distinct CDR3 sequences, more than 15% of them singletons; the top ten hold 20% to 25%. The clonotype originates from a man younger than 35 who had mild COVID-19 (a few samples of this study predate the infection). Cell type and time point are not known. Specimen: PBMCs or a T cell subset sorted from them (not recorded which). The rearrangement uses TRBV9 and TRBJ1-3, with D possibly TRBD1 on 5 matching bases. The CDR3 loop reads CASSVGVGSAGNTIYF. The CDR3 DNA sequence: TGTGCCAGCAGCGTGGGGGTTGGCTCTGCTGGAAACACCATATATTTT.